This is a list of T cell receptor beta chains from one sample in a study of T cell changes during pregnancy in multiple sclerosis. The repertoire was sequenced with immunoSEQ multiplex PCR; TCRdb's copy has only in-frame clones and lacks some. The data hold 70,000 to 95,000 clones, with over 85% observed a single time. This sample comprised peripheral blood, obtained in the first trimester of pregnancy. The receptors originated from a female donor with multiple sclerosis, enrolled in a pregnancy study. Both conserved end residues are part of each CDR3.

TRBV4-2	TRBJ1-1	CASSPKRSPPGAFF
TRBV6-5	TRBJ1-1	CASSKTGGTEAFF
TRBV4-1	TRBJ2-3	CASAGGGTDTQYF
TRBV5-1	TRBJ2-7	CASSGRQGASYEQYF
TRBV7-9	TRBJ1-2	CASSPRQNYGYTF
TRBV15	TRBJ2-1	CATSRDGGTGANEQFF
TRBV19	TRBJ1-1	CASSGQPNTEAFF
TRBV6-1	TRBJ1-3	CASSAITGGFAGNTIYF
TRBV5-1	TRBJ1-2	CASSIKGSFNYGYTF
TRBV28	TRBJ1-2	CASSKQGSNYGYTF
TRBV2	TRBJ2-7	CASILGLAGYEQYF
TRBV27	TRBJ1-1	CASRITGGTEAFF
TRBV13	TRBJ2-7	CASSLRGGTYEQYF
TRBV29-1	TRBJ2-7	CSALDRFSHEQYF
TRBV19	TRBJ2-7	CASSQQGYEQYF
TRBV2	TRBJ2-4	CASSESSSVAKNIQYF
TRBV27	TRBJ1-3	CASSYRGGNTIYF
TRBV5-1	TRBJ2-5	CASSFGLAGGQETQYF
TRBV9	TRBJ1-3	CASSSGRGLNTIYF
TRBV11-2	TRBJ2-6	CASSPLSGGSGANVLTF
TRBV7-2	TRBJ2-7	CASSFGGGEQYF
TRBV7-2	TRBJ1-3	CASSFRTASGNTIYF
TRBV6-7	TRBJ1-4	CASSPGGRGNEKLFF
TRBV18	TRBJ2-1	CASSPKGNYNEQFF
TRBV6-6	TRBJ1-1	CASKITGWWPFF
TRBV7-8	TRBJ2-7	CASRPLWRVDYEQYF
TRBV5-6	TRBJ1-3	CASSLEDRTIYF
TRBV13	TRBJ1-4	CASKGQGGEKLFF
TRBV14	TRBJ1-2	CASSQDQGTIYGYTF
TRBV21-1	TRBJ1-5	CASSNLKCRIDQPQHF
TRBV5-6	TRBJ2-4	CASSPLWGGGAKNIQYF
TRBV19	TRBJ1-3	CAGSTGVGNTIYF
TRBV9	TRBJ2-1	CASSVAGTYNEQFF
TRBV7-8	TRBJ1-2	CASSLESQGYGYTF
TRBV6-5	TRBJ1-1	CASSPTLQGSAFF
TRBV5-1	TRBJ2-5	CASSRAAGGQETQYF
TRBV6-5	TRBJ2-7	CASSSTDRSYEQYF
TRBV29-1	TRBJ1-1	CSVMTGNTEAFF
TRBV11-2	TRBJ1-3	CASSLLPSSGNTIYF
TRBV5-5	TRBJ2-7	CASSWNWTDEQYF
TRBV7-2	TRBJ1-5	CASSSTAGSNQPQHF
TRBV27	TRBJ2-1	CASVAGGNNEQFF
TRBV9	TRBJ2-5	CASSGSGGQETQYF
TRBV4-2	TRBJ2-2	CASSQGEGYGELFF
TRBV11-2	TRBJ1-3	CASSPNSGNTIYF
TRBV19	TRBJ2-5	CASSIWTQQETQYF
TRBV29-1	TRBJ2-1	CSVAFTSGGVSSYNEQFF
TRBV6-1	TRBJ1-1	CASSGTGRTEAFF
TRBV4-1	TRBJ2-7	CASSQDPGTKTYEQYF
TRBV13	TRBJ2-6	CASSGRTTGVSGANVLTF
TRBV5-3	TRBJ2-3	CARSYRLAGPLQYF
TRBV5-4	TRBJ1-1	CASSQDGRLAFF
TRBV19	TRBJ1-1	CASSPGWGDGNTEAFF
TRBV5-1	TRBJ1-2	CASSLVSAVESYGYTF
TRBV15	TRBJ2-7	CATSGGTRADYEQYF
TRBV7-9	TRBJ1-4	CASSLGRGEKLFF
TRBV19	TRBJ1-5	CASTDGFGQPQHF
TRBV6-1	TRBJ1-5	CASSVSGVGNQPQHF
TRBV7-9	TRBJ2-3	CASSPNMLAGGVNTQYF